Presented here are 15 T cell receptor beta chains from one specimen sequenced in a study of graft-versus-host responses after intestinal transplantation. Sequencing was performed with immunoSEQ multiplex PCR; in TCRdb, only in-frame clones are kept and a portion is missing. The sample contains 40,000 or so clones, approximately 95% of which appear only once. Sequencing used PBMCs, obtained 734 days after intestinal transplantation. These receptors were taken from a human patient who received an intestinal transplant, so some T cells may come from the graft donor.

This rearrangement joins TRBV25-1 to TRBJ1-1, with 8 bases fitting TRBD1. The CDR3 extends over 16 amino acids. Germline V CDR1 and CDR2: MGHDK, SYGVNS. Trimming cost V 2 bases and J 0 bases; bases outside gene matches: 5. CDR3 amino acids: CASSEGTGNMNTEAFF. CDR3 DNA: TGTGCCAGCAGTGAAGGGACAGGCAATATGAACACTGAAGCTTTCTTT. The full variable domain, in which reference TRBV25-1 and TRBJ1-1 provide the parts outside the CDR3, is EADIYQTPRYLVIGTGKKITLECSQTMGHDKMYWYQQDPGMELHLIHYSYGVNSTEKGDLSSESTVSRIRTEHFPLTLESARPSHTSQYLCASSEGTGNMNTEAFFGQGTRLTVV.

The chain carries TRBV5-1 and TRBJ1-3; D is uncertain. The V gene's germline CDR1 is SGHRS and CDR2 YFSETQ. This CDR3 has 14 residues. Trimming pared 1 base from V and 0 bases from J, leaving 5 bases between. CDR3 sequence (DNA): TGCGCCAGCAGCTTGAGTAGCTCTGGAAACACCATATATTTT. Protein: CASSLSSSGNTIYF.

The V gene is TRBV7-3, the J gene TRBJ2-5; TRBD1 matches at 9 bases. The CDR3 consists of 14 residues. Germline V gives CDR1 SGHTA, CDR2 FQGTGA. J was trimmed by 5 bases and V by 5 bases; bases with no gene match: 6. Written as DNA, the CDR3 is TGTGCCAGCAGCCCACAGGGGGCGGGGGAGACCCAGTACTTC. Encoded protein: CASSPQGAGETQYF.

The chain combines TRBV7-9 with TRBJ1-1, with D possibly being TRBD1 (5 bases). CDR1 and CDR2 (germline): SEHNR, FQNEAQ (reference sequence). The CDR3 is made up of 15 amino acids. Trimming took 4 bases from V and 5 from J, leaving 17 bases between them. The CDR3 DNA reads as TGTGCCAGCAGCTCCCATGCGCGGGGGGGGACTGAAGCTTTCTTT. Residues: CASSSHARGGTEAFF. Full variable domain (outside the CDR3, taken from reference TRBV7-9 and TRBJ1-1): DTGVSQNPRHKITKRGQNVTFRCDPISEHNRLYWYRQTLGQGPEFLTYFQNEAQLEKSRLLSDRFSAERPKGSFSTLEIQRTEQGDSAMYLCASSSHARGGTEAFFGQGTRLTVV.

The chain employs TRBV5-1 and TRBJ2-7; the D is unclear. Germline V gives CDR1 SGHRS, CDR2 YFSETQ. Trimming took off 0 bases at V and 2 bases at J, with 12 bases between the two ends. This CDR3 region has 15 residues. The CDR3 region is CASSLEPEPTYEQYF. CDR3 DNA: TGCGCCAGCAGCTTGGAGCCCGAGCCAACCTACGAGCAGTACTTC.

This chain joins TRBV4-1 and TRBJ2-7, with 8 nucleotides matching TRBD1. Germline V lookup: CDR1 MGHRA, CDR2 YSYEKL. The CDR3 loop spans 13 amino acids. With 4 bases clipped from V and 4 bases from J, the junction kept 3 bases outside the gene matches. The CDR3 protein is CASSLDRGYEQYF. The CDR3, as DNA: TGCGCCAGCAGCCTAGACAGGGGTTACGAGCAGTACTTC.

The CDR3 DNA is TGTGCCAGTAGTATTAGGATCTCGCTAGCGGGTTTAGTTAATGAGCAGTTCTTC. This gives the protein CASSIRISLAGLVNEQFF. This rearrangement joins TRBV19 to TRBJ2-1; 8 nucleotides align to TRBD2. CDR1 is LNHDA, CDR2 SQIVND, per germline (reference sequence). The CDR3 has 18 residues. V dropped 3 bases and J dropped 7; count of bases not matched to a gene: 17.

The V and J genes are TRBV5-3 and TRBJ2-7; TRBD2 matches at 14 bases. TRBV5-3 is an ORF for which the function is uncertain. The CDR3 runs 17 residues. The V and J ends lost 2 bases and 4 bases, in that order; junction bases with no gene match: 8. The DNA for the CDR3 is TGTGCCAGAAGCTTACCGGGACTAGCGGGAGCTGTGTACGAGCAGTACTTC. Amino acids: CARSLPGLAGAVYEQYF.

To note about this clone: One end of the junction fails to match germline, which may point to a read error. The chain links TRBV2 to TRBJ2-5; a possible D gene is TRBD2 (6 bases). The CDR3 has 11 amino acids. Germline V gives CDR1 SNHLY, CDR2 FYNNEI. The chain's CDR3 is CASSDREPRNF. DNA of the CDR3: TGTGCCAGCAGTGACCGGGAGCCGAGGAACTTC. The variable domain in full, completed from reference TRBV2 and TRBJ2-5, reads EPEVTQTPSHQVTQMGQEVILRCVPISNHLYFYWYRQILGQKVEFLVSFYNNEISEKSEIFDDQFSVERPDGSNFTLKIRSTKLEDSAMYFCASSDREPRNFGPGTRLLVL.

The rearrangement joins TRBV21-1 to TRBJ1-3. TRBV21-1 is a pseudogene. CDR3 length: 11 amino acids. CDR3 protein: CASGKGNTIYF. The CDR3 bases are TGTGCCAGCGGAAAGGGAAACACCATATATTTT.

The CDR3 here is CASRASGRADGELFF. CDR3 in DNA: TGTGCCAGCAGAGCTAGCGGGAGGGCCGACGGGGAGCTGTTTTTT. The chain is built from TRBV2 and TRBJ2-2; 12 bases are shared with TRBD2. Germline CDR1 and CDR2: SNHLY and FYNNEI. The V gene end was trimmed by 6 bases and the J gene end by 7 bases; junction bases not matched to a gene: 6. The CDR3 runs to 15 residues. Variable domain in full (rest from reference TRBV2 and TRBJ2-2): EPEVTQTPSHQVTQMGQEVILRCVPISNHLYFYWYRQILGQKVEFLVSFYNNEISEKSEIFDDQFSVERPDGSNFTLKIRSTKLEDSAMYFCASRASGRADGELFFGEGSRLTVL.

The chain has TRBV4-1 and TRBJ2-7; the D is unclear. CDR3 length equals 12 residues. The germline V and J ends were trimmed by 4 bases and 4 bases, with 8 bases remaining between them. Germline V gene lookup returns CDR1 MGHRA and CDR2 YSYEKL. The CDR3 here is CASSLPGYEQYF. In nucleotides, the CDR3 is TGCGCCAGCAGCCTTCCCGGGTACGAGCAGTACTTC.

V and J are TRBV5-7 and TRBJ1-1; possibly TRBD1 for D (6 bases). Being an ORF, TRBV5-7 has a function that is uncertain. V dropped 4 bases and J dropped 7 bases, with 20 bases sitting between them. The CDR3 has 15 amino acids. The CDR3 is CASSKKGGRGREAFF. The CDR3 coding sequence is TGTGCCAGCAGCAAGAAGGGGGGTAGGGGACGTGAAGCTTTCTTT.

J is TRBJ1-2 and V is TRBV9; tentative D call: TRBD1 (5 bases). V was pared by 2 bases and J by 7 bases, with 21 bases between. CDR1 SGDLS and CDR2 YYNGEE come from the germline V gene. This CDR3 spans 16 amino acids. In DNA, the CDR3 is TGTGCCAGCAGCGTCGACAGCACCCCCGCAGGGCCTGGCTACACCTTC. It codes for CASSVDSTPAGPGYTF.

V and J are TRBV13 and TRBJ2-7, with 11 bases fitting TRBD1. The CDR3 is made up of 15 amino acids. The V segment lost 2 bases and the J segment 2 bases; nucleotides outside the gene matches: 2. The germline CDR1 and CDR2 sequences are PRHDT and FYEKMQ (reference sequence). CDR3 sequence: CASSLLGQGAYEQYF. In DNA, the CDR3 is TGTGCCAGCAGCTTACTGGGACAGGGGGCCTACGAGCAGTACTTC.